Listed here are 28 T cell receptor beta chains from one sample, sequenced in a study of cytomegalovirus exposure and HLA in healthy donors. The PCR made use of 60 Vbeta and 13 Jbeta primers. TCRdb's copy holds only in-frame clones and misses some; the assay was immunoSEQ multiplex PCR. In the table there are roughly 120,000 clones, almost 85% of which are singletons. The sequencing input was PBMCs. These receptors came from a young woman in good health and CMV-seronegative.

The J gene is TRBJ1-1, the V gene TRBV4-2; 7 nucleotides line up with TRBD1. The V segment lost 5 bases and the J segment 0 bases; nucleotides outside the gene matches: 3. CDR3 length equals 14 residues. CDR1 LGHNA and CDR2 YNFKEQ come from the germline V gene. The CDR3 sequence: CASSSDRVNTEAFF. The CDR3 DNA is TGTGCCAGCAGCTCTGACAGGGTGAACACTGAAGCTTTCTTT.

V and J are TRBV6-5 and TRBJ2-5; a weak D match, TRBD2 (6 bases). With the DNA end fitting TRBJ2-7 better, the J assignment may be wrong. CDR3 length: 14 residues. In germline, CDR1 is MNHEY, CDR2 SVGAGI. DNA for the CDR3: TGTGCCAGCAGTTACTCGGGGGGTGGCTACGAGCAGTACTTC. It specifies CASSYSGGGYEQYF.

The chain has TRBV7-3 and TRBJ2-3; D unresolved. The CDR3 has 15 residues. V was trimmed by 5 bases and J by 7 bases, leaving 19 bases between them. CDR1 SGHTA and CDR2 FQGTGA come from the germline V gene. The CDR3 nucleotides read TGTGCCAGCAGCCTCAACTCCTTAGCTATAAATACGCAGTATTTT. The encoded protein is CASSLNSLAINTQYF.

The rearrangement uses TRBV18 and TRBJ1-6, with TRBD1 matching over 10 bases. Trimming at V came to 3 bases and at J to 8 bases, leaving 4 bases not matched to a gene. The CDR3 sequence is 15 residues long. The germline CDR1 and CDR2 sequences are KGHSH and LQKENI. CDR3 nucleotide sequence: TGTGCCAGCTCACCGGGGGGACAGGGGTATTCACCCCTCCACTTT. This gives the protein CASSPGGQGYSPLHF.

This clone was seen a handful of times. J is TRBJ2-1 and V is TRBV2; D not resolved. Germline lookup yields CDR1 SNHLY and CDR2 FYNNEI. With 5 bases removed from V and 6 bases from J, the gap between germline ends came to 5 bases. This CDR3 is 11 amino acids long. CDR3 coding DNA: TGTGCCAGCAGTTACTCCAATGAGCAGTTCTTC. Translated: CASSYSNEQFF.

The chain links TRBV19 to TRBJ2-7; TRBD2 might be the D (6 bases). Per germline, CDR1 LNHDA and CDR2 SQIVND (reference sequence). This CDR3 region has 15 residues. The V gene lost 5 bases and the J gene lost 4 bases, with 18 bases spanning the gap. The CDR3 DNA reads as TGTGCCAGTAGTTCATCCGGGACTTCGAGTTACGAGCAGTACTTC. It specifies CASSSSGTSSYEQYF.

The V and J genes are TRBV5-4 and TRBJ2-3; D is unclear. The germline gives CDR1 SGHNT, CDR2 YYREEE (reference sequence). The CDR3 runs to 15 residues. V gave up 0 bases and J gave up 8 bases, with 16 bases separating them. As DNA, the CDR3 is TGTGCCAGCAGCTTGGACGGTCTACCCGATGGTACGCAGTATTTT. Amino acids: CASSLDGLPDGTQYF.

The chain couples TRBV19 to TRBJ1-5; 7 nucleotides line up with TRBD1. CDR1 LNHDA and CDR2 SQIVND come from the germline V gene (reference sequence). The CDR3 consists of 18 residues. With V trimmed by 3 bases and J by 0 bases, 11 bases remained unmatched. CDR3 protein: CASSMDRISLYSNQPQHF. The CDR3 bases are TGTGCCAGTAGTATGGACAGGATCTCCCTATATAGCAATCAGCCCCAGCATTTT. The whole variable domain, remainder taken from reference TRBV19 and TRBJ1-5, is DGGITQSPKYLFRKEGQNVTLSCEQNLNHDAMYWYRQDPGQGLRLIYYSQIVNDFQKGDIAEGYSVSREKKESFPLTVTSAQKNPTAFYLCASSMDRISLYSNQPQHFGDGTRLSIL.

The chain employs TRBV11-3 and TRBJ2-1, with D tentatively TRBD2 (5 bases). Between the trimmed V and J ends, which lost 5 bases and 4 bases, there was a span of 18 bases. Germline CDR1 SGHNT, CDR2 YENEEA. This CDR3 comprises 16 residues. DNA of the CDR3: TGTGCCAGCAGCCCACGACCTAAACGGGGTTACAATGAGCAGTTCTTC. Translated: CASSPRPKRGYNEQFF.

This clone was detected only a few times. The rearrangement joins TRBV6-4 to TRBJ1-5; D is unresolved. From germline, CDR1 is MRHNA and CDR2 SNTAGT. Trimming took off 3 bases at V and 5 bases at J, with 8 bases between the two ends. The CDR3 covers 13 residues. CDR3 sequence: CASSEREHQPQHF. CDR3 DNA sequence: TGTGCCAGCAGTGAAAGGGAGCATCAGCCCCAGCATTTT.

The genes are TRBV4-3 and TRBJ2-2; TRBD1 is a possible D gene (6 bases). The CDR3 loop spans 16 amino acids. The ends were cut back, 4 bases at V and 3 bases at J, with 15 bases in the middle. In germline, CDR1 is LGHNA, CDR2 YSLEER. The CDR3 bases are TGCGCCAGCAGCCGATTCGGGACACGGGACACCGGGGAGCTGTTTTTT. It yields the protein CASSRFGTRDTGELFF.

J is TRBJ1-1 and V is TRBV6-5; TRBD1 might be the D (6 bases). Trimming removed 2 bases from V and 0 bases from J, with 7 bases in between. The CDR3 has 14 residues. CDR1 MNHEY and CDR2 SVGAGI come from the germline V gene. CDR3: CASSYGQMNTEAFF. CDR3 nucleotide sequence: TGTGCCAGCAGTTACGGACAGATGAACACTGAAGCTTTCTTT.

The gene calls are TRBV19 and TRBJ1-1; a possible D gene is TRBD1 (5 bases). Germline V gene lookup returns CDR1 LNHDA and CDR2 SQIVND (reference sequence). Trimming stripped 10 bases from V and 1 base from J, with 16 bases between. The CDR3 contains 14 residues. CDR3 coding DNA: TGTGCCACCGACCGCCAGGGAGGGAACACTGAAGCTTTCTTT. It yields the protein CATDRQGGNTEAFF.

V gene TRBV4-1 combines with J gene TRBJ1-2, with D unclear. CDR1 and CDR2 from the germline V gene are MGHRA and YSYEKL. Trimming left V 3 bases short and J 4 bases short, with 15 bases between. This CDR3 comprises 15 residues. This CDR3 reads CASSQVEGTSYGYTF. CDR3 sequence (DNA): TGCGCCAGCAGCCAGGTAGAGGGAACTTCCTATGGCTACACCTTC.

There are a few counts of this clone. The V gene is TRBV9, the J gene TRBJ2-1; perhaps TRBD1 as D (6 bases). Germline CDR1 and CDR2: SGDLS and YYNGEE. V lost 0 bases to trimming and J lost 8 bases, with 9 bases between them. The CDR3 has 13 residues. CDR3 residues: CASSVGEGDEQFF. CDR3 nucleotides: TGTGCCAGCAGCGTAGGAGAGGGGGATGAGCAGTTCTTC.

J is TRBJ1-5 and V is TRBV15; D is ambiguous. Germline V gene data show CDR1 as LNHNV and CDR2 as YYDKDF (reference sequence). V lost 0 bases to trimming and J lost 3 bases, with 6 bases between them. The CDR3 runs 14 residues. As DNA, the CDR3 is TGTGCCACCAGCAGAGAATTGGCCAATCAGCCCCAGCATTTT. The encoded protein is CATSRELANQPQHF.

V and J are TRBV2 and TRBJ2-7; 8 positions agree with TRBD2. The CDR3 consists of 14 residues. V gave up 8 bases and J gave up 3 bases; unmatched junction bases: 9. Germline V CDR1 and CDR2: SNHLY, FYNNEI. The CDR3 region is CASGGGLARYEQYF. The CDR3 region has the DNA TGTGCCAGCGGTGGAGGACTAGCCCGCTACGAGCAGTACTTC.

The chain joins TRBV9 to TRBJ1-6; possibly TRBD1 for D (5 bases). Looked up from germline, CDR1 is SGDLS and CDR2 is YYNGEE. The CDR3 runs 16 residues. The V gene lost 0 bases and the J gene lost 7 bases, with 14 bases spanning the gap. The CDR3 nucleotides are TGTGCCAGCAGCGTAGAAGGGGTACGGGTAAATTCACCCCTCCACTTT. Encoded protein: CASSVEGVRVNSPLHF. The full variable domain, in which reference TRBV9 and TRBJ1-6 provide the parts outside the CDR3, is DSGVTQTPKHLITATGQRVTLRCSPRSGDLSVYWYQQSLDQGLQFLIQYYNGEERAKGNILERFSAQQFPDLHSELNLSSLELGDSALYFCASSVEGVRVNSPLHFGNGTRLTVT.

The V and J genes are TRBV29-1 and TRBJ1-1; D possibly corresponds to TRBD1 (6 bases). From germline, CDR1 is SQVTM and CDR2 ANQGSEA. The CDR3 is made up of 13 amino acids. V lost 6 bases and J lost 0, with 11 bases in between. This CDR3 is CSVGNRVNTEAFF. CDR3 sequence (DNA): TGCAGCGTCGGCAACAGGGTGAACACTGAAGCTTTCTTT.

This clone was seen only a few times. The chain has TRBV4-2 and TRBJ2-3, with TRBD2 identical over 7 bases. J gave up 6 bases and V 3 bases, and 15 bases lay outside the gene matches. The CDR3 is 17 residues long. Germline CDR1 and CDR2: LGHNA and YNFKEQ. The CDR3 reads CASSQGLAGLREDTQYF. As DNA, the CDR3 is TGTGCCAGCAGCCAGGGCTTAGCGGGCCTACGCGAGGATACGCAGTATTTT.

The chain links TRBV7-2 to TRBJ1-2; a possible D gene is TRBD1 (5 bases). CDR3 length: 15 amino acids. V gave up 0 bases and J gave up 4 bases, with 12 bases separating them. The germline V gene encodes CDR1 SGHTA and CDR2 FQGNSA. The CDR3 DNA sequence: TGTGCCAGCAGCTTAGCGGGACTAAAATCCTATGGCTACACCTTC. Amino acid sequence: CASSLAGLKSYGYTF.

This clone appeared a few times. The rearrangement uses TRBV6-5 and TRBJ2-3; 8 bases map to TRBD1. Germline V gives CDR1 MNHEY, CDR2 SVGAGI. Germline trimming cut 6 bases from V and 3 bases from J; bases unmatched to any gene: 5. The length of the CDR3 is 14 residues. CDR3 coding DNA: TGTGCCAGCAGGCGACAGGGGAGGACAGATACGCAGTATTTT. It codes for CASRRQGRTDTQYF.

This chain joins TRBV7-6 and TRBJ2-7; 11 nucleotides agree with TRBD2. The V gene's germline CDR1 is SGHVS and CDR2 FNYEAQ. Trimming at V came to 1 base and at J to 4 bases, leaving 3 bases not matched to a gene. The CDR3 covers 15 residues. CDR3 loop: CASSLVGTSGYEQYF. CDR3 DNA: TGTGCCAGCAGCTTAGTTGGGACTAGCGGTTACGAGCAGTACTTC. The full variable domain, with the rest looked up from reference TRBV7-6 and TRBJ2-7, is GAGVSQSPRYKVTKRGQDVALRCDPISGHVSLYWYRQALGQGPEFLTYFNYEAQQDKSGLPNDRFSAERPEGSISTLTIQRTEQRDSAMYRCASSLVGTSGYEQYFGPGTRLTVT.

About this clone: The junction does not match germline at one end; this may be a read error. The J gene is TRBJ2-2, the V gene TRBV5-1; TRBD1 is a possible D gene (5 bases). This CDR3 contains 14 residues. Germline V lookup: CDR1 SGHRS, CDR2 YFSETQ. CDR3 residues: CASSLGQGNGELFF. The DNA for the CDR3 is TGCGCCAGCAGTTTGGGGCAGGGTAACGGGGAGCTGTTTTTT.

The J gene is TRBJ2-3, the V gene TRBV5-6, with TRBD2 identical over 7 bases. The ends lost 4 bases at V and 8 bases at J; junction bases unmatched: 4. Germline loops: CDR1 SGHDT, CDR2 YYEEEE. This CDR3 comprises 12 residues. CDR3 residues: CASSRSGGTQYF. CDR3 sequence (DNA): TGTGCCAGCAGCCGATCGGGGGGTACGCAGTATTTT.

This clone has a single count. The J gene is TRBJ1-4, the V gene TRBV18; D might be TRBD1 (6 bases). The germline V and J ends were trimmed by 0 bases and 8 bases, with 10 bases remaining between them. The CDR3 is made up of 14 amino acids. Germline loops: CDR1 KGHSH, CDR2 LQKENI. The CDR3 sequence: CASSPPPGEEKLFF. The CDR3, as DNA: TGTGCCAGCTCACCACCGCCAGGGGAGGAAAAACTGTTTTTT. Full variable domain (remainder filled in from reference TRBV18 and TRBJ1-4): NAGVMQNPRHLVRRRGQEARLRCSPMKGHSHVYWYRQLPEEGLKFMVYLQKENIIDESGMPKERFSAEFPKEGPSILRIQQVVRGDSAAYFCASSPPPGEEKLFFGSGTQLSVL.

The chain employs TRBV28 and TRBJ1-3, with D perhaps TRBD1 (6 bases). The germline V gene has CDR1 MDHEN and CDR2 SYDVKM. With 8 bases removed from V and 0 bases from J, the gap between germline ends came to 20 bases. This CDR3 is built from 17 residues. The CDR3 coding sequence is TGTGCCAGCGTCCCCGCGGGGGCCGTCCGCTCTGGAAACACCATATATTTT. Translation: CASVPAGAVRSGNTIYF. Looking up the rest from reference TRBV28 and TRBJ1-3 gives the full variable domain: DVKVTQSSRYLVKRTGEKVFLECVQDMDHENMFWYRQDPGLGLRLIYFSYDVKMKEKGDIPEGYSVSREKKERFSLILESASTNQTSMYLCASVPAGAVRSGNTIYFGEGSWLTVV.

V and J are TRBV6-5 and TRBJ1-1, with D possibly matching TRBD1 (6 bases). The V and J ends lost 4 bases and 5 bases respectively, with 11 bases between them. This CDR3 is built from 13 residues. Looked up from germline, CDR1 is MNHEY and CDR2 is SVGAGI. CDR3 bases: TGTGCCAGCAGTTCCTATCAGGGGACTGAAGCTTTCTTT. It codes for CASSSYQGTEAFF.